These 32 T cell receptor beta chains were sequenced from one sample in a study of T cells in localized non-small cell lung cancer. Generated by immunoSEQ multiplex PCR, the TCRdb table keeps only in-frame clones and is missing some. This table has about 29,000 clones, about 91% appearing once. This specimen consisted of peripheral blood, obtained before any cancer treatment. The receptors here all came from a male donor aged 60 or over with stage I lung adenocarcinoma.

This rearrangement joins TRBV11-1 to TRBJ2-3, with TRBD2 matching over 7 bases. J gave up 4 bases and V 3 bases, and 7 bases lay outside the gene matches. Germline V gene sequence: CDR1 SGHAT, CDR2 FQDESV (reference sequence). The length of the CDR3 is 15 residues. In nucleotides, the CDR3 is TGTGCCAGCAGCTTCTGGGGGGGGTTCCCAGATACGCAGTATTTT. This codes for CASSFWGGFPDTQYF. The full variable domain, its missing parts supplied by reference TRBV11-1 and TRBJ2-3, is EAEVAQSPRYKITEKSQAVAFWCDPISGHATLYWYRQILGQGPELLVQFQDESVVDDSQLPKDRFSAERLKGVDSTLKIQPAELGDSAMYLCASSFWGGFPDTQYFGPGTRLTVL.

This chain links TRBV6-5 with TRBJ2-3, with D unresolved. The CDR3 totals 12 residues. Trimming removed 8 bases at V and 2 bases at J, with 8 bases between. The V gene's germline CDR1 is MNHEY and CDR2 SVGAGI. The CDR3: CASVGPTDTQYF. DNA for the CDR3: TGTGCCAGCGTGGGCCCCACAGATACGCAGTATTTT.

The chain is built from TRBV27 and TRBJ1-6, with 7 bases aligning to TRBD1. This CDR3 has 17 residues. J gave up 3 bases and V 1 base, and 6 bases lay outside the gene matches. Germline CDR1 reads MNHEY; CDR2 reads SMNVEV (reference sequence). The CDR3 here is CASSLLLPGGYNSPLHF. The CDR3 nucleotides read TGTGCCAGCAGTTTATTGTTGCCAGGGGGCTATAATTCACCCCTCCACTTT.

This chain links TRBV7-2 with TRBJ2-3; D may correspond to TRBD1 or TRBD2 (6 bases each). The V end lost 5 bases, the J end lost 9 bases, and 21 bases lay between the germline ends. There are 15 residues in the CDR3. Germline V gives CDR1 SGHTA, CDR2 FQGNSA. This chain's CDR3 is CASSARGTLGGTQYF. The DNA for the CDR3 is TGTGCCAGCAGCGCTAGGGGGACGCTAGGAGGGACGCAGTATTTT.

This chain connects TRBV2 to TRBJ1-2; TRBD1 matches at 7 bases. V lost 4 bases and J lost 3; bases outside the gene matches: 11. CDR3 size: 16 residues. Looked up from germline, CDR1 is SNHLY and CDR2 is FYNNEI. In DNA, the CDR3 is TGTGCCAGCAGTGGGTCTCAGGGGGGTCTATACTATGGCTACACCTTC. This gives the protein CASSGSQGGLYYGYTF.

The rearrangement joins TRBV27 to TRBJ2-6, with D tentatively TRBD1 (5 bases). Between the trimmed V and J ends, which lost 3 bases and 0 bases, there was a span of 12 bases. The CDR3 extends over 17 amino acids. Germline V lookup: CDR1 MNHEY, CDR2 SMNVEV (reference sequence). The CDR3 loop reads CASSFQGLNSGANVLTF. The CDR3 DNA reads as TGTGCCAGCAGTTTCCAGGGCCTCAACTCTGGGGCCAACGTCCTGACTTTC.

This clone has just one count. The chain couples TRBV6-1 to TRBJ1-1; TRBD1 is a possible D gene (6 bases). The V end was cut by 7 bases, the J end by 4 bases, with 13 bases between. This CDR3 has 13 amino acids. CDR1 is MNHNS, CDR2 SASEGT, per germline. In nucleotides, the CDR3 is TGTGCCAGCACCCCAGGGGCCGCCACTGAAGCTTTCTTT. Encoded protein: CASTPGAATEAFF.

V is TRBV30 and J is TRBJ2-7; no clear D gene. V shed 4 bases and J shed 1 base, with 11 bases lying between them. CDR3 length: 13 amino acids. The germline V gene encodes CDR1 GTSNPN and CDR2 SVGIG (reference sequence). The DNA of the CDR3 is TGTGCCTGGAAAAAGCAAAAATCCTACGAGCAGTACTTC. Its translation is CAWKKQKSYEQYF.

The chain links TRBV7-4 to TRBJ2-7; 11 positions agree with TRBD2. J was trimmed by 4 bases and V by 7 bases; bases with no gene match: 12. This CDR3 contains 16 residues. CDR1 and CDR2 (germline): SGHVT, SQSDAQ. The CDR3, as DNA: TGTGCCAGCACCCCGGGTAGCGGGGGGGCCCCATACGAGCAGTACTTC. It yields the protein CASTPGSGGAPYEQYF.

This clone was seen a few times. The V and J genes are TRBV9 and TRBJ1-3, with a possible D match to TRBD1 (5 bases). The CDR3 covers 15 residues. The germline V gene encodes CDR1 SGDLS and CDR2 YYNGEE. V lost 4 bases and J 7 bases, leaving 18 bases between the germline ends. CDR3 residues: CASSPSGGSKNTIYF. CDR3 sequence (DNA): TGTGCCAGCAGCCCCTCCGGGGGAAGTAAGAACACCATATATTTT. Looking up the rest from reference TRBV9 and TRBJ1-3 gives the full variable domain: DSGVTQTPKHLITATGQRVTLRCSPRSGDLSVYWYQQSLDQGLQFLIQYYNGEERAKGNILERFSAQQFPDLHSELNLSSLELGDSALYFCASSPSGGSKNTIYFGEGSWLTVV.

A remark on this clone: Relative to the germline gene, one junction end is altered; a read error may explain this. V and J are TRBV4-3 and TRBJ1-1, with TRBD1 matching 9 bases. CDR3 length: 13 amino acids. Germline values: CDR1 LGHNA, CDR2 YSLEER. The CDR3 reads CASSVQGGTGSQF. The CDR3 DNA reads as TGCGCCAGCAGCGTTCAAGGGGGGACAGGGAGTCAATTT.

The chain joins TRBV29-1 to TRBJ2-2; no reliable D call. The V end lost 4 bases, the J end lost 3 bases, and 3 bases lay between the germline ends. In germline, CDR1 is SQVTM, CDR2 ANQGSEA. There are 11 residues in the CDR3. The CDR3 DNA sequence: TGCAGCGTTGGTGACACCGGGGAGCTGTTTTTT. Translating it yields CSVGDTGELFF.

V and J are TRBV7-2 and TRBJ1-5; D gene uncertain. V shed 0 bases and J shed 6 bases, with 12 bases lying between them. CDR1 SGHTA and CDR2 FQGNSA come from the germline V gene. This CDR3 contains 15 residues. In nucleotides, the CDR3 is TGTGCCAGCAGCTTAGCGGACCAAGCGGGTCAGCCCCAGCATTTT. Translating gives CASSLADQAGQPQHF.

The chain has TRBV5-8 and TRBJ1-1; D remains ambiguous. Between the trimmed V and J ends, which lost 5 bases and 4 bases, there was a span of 12 bases. The CDR3 sequence is 13 residues long. CDR1 and CDR2 from the germline V gene are SGHTS and YDEGEE. The CDR3 loop reads CASSWMEVTEAFF. The DNA of the CDR3 is TGTGCCAGCAGTTGGATGGAAGTCACTGAAGCTTTCTTT.

The gene calls are TRBV30 and TRBJ1-2; D is uncertain. The CDR3 runs to 12 residues. CDR1 GTSNPN and CDR2 SVGIG come from the germline V gene (reference sequence). Trimming shortened V by 1 base and J by 9 bases, and 12 bases separated the two germline ends. CDR3 in DNA: TGTGCCTGGAGTGCGGCAGGCGATCGCTACACCTTC. It specifies CAWSAAGDRYTF.

This clone was seen only a few times. V usage is TRBV28 and J usage is TRBJ2-7; D is unresolved. V lost 2 bases to trimming and J lost 2 bases, with 16 bases between them. Germline V gene data show CDR1 as MDHEN and CDR2 as SYDVKM. This CDR3 is built from 16 residues. The CDR3 loop reads CASSLHLAQLTYEQYF. Here the CDR3 DNA reads TGTGCCAGCAGTTTACATTTGGCACAACTTACCTACGAGCAGTACTTC.

The gene calls are TRBV18 and TRBJ2-5; TRBD2 matches at 7 bases. Trimming took 3 bases from V and 4 from J; bases not matched to a gene: 5. The germline CDR1 and CDR2 sequences are KGHSH and LQKENI. This CDR3 spans 14 amino acids. The CDR3 reads CASSPGGARETQYF. The CDR3 DNA is TGTGCCAGCTCACCGGGAGGGGCGCGAGAGACCCAGTACTTC.

The chain has TRBV5-1 and TRBJ2-3; D is unresolved. The germline gives CDR1 SGHRS, CDR2 YFSETQ. Trimming removed 0 bases from V and 2 bases from J, with 10 bases in between. The CDR3 runs 15 residues. In nucleotides, the CDR3 is TGCGCCAGCAGCTTGGTGGTCATCAACACAGATACGCAGTATTTT. This codes for CASSLVVINTDTQYF.

The rearrangement links TRBV2 to TRBJ2-2; 7 bases fit TRBD2. This CDR3 contains 19 residues. The V segment lost 5 bases and the J segment 0 bases; nucleotides outside the gene matches: 15. The germline gives CDR1 SNHLY, CDR2 FYNNEI. The CDR3 region has the DNA TGTGCCAGCAGTCTGCTTCGATCAGCGGGGTCCGCGAACACCGGGGAGCTGTTTTTT. Translated: CASSLLRSAGSANTGELFF.

This chain joins TRBV19 and TRBJ2-5; TRBD1 matches at 7 bases. The CDR3 is made up of 13 amino acids. Germline CDR1 reads LNHDA; CDR2 reads SQIVND (reference sequence). Unmatched junction bases numbered 1, after V lost 2 bases and J lost 4 bases. Here the CDR3 DNA reads TGTGCCAGTAGTATAACAGGGGCAGAGACCCAGTACTTC. Its protein is CASSITGAETQYF.

J is TRBJ2-7 and V is TRBV5-5; 7 bases agree with TRBD2. The CDR3 loop spans 14 amino acids. CDR1 is SGHKS and CDR2 is YYEKEE in the germline V gene (reference sequence). V dropped 0 bases and J dropped 3; count of bases not matched to a gene: 3. The CDR3 coding sequence is TGTGCCAGCAGCTTGGGGCCGGGAGGCTACGAGCAGTACTTC. Protein product: CASSLGPGGYEQYF.

The table lists this clone with a count of one. This rearrangement joins TRBV30 to TRBJ1-1, with 7 positions matching TRBD1. The germline gives CDR1 GTSNPN, CDR2 SVGIG (reference sequence). V dropped 2 bases and J dropped 6; count of bases not matched to a gene: 3. The CDR3 length is 12 residues. The CDR3 coding sequence is TGTGCCTGGAGTTCAGGGGGTCCTGAAGCTTTCTTT. It translates to CAWSSGGPEAFF.

This sequence joins TRBV9 and TRBJ2-3; D assignment may be TRBD1 or TRBD2 (5 bases each). This CDR3 is 15 amino acids long. The ends were cut back, 1 base at V and 3 bases at J, with 12 bases in the middle. Germline V gene lookup returns CDR1 SGDLS and CDR2 YYNGEE. CDR3 residues: CASSVMGDRTDTQYF. DNA for the CDR3: TGTGCCAGCAGCGTAATGGGGGATCGTACAGATACGCAGTATTTT.

The gene calls are TRBV10-3 and TRBJ2-1; D possibly matches TRBD1 or TRBD2 (5 bases each). V lost 0 bases to trimming and J lost 4 bases, with 19 bases between them. The germline CDR1 and CDR2 sequences are ENHRY and SYGVKD. The CDR3 extends over 18 amino acids. CDR3 loop: CAISESTNQGRSYNEQFF. DNA for the CDR3: TGTGCCATCAGTGAGTCGACTAACCAGGGACGTAGTTACAATGAGCAGTTCTTC.

This rearrangement joins TRBV5-3 to TRBJ2-7; TRBD2 matches 13 bases. TRBV5-3 is an ORF for which the function is uncertain. J was trimmed by 6 bases and V by 1 base; bases with no gene match: 16. The CDR3 totals 19 residues. The CDR3 is CARSLTTTSGGTYWFEQYF. The DNA for the CDR3 is TGTGCCAGAAGCTTGACCACGACTAGCGGGGGGACCTACTGGTTCGAGCAGTACTTC.

This clone appeared once. At the DNA level, this CDR3 is encoded by other sequences in the same sample as well. This sequence joins TRBV30 and TRBJ1-5; no reliable D call. The CDR3 totals 13 residues. The V end lost 0 bases, the J end lost 4 bases, and 7 bases lay between the germline ends. Germline CDR1 GTSNPN, CDR2 SVGIG (reference sequence). The CDR3 coding sequence is TGTGCCTGGAGTGTGCGTGATAATCAGCCCCAGCATTTT. Translated: CAWSVRDNQPQHF.

The chain is built from TRBV10-3 and TRBJ1-6; no reliable D call. The V gene's germline CDR1 is ENHRY and CDR2 SYGVKD. V was shortened by 0 bases and J by 7 bases, with 4 bases between the two germline ends. The CDR3 totals 13 residues. This CDR3 is CAISESENSPLHF. Written as DNA, the CDR3 is TGTGCCATCAGTGAGTCCGAGAATTCACCCCTCCACTTT.

The V gene is TRBV5-6, the J gene TRBJ1-1; TRBD1 matches at 11 bases. This CDR3 comprises 13 residues. The junction had 6 bases not matched to a gene; V was cut back by 4 bases and J by 10 bases. The germline V gene has CDR1 SGHDT and CDR2 YYEEEE. The CDR3 loop is CASSLGQGVLAFF. In nucleotides, the CDR3 is TGTGCCAGCAGCCTGGGACAGGGGGTGTTAGCTTTCTTT.

In DNA form, the CDR3 reads TGCGCCAGCAGCTTGGACGTGGGAACCTCCTACGAGCAGTACTTC. This translates into CASSLDVGTSYEQYF. V usage is TRBV5-1 and J usage is TRBJ2-7; no clear D. Trimming shortened V by 0 bases and J by 0 bases, and 10 bases separated the two germline ends. CDR1 and CDR2 from the germline V gene are SGHRS and YFSETQ. CDR3 length equals 15 residues.

The chain has TRBV5-6 and TRBJ1-4; 9 positions agree with TRBD1. CDR3 length: 14 amino acids. CDR1 and CDR2 from the germline V gene are SGHDT and YYEEEE. Trimming removed 3 bases from V and 7 bases from J; junction bases left unmatched: 4. CDR3 in amino acids: CASSSQGAGEKLFF. DNA for the CDR3: TGTGCCAGCAGCTCACAGGGGGCCGGTGAAAAACTGTTTTTT.

V is TRBV5-1 and J is TRBJ2-7; the match to TRBD2 covers 12 bases. V dropped 4 bases and J dropped 4; count of bases not matched to a gene: 6. CDR3 length: 15 amino acids. From germline, CDR1 is SGHRS and CDR2 YFSETQ. DNA for the CDR3: TGCGCCAGCAGCCCCCTAGCGGGGGGGGTTTACGAGCAGTACTTC. Protein product: CASSPLAGGVYEQYF.

The chain couples TRBV7-2 to TRBJ1-5; 10 nucleotides align to TRBD1. J was trimmed by 7 bases and V by 1 base; bases with no gene match: 4. The CDR3 is 15 amino acids. In germline, CDR1 is SGHTA, CDR2 FQGNSA. CDR3 protein: CASSLGQGAGQPQHF. The CDR3 DNA follows: TGTGCCAGCAGCTTAGGACAGGGGGCTGGACAGCCCCAGCATTTT.